This T cell receptor beta chain was captured in a study of T cell responses to AZD1222 COVID-19 vaccine. The V end was cut by 4 bases, the J end by 1 base, with 11 bases between. This CDR3 is built from 14 residues. Looked up from germline, CDR1 is SGHDN and CDR2 is FVKESK. Assay used: immunoSEQ multiplex PCR; TCRdb lists only in-frame clones, some missing. The table records 150,000 or so clones, approximately 89% of them present only once. The sample was peripheral blood, taken 28 days after the second AZD1222 dose. The chain combines TRBV14 with TRBJ2-7; D is undetermined. The receptor was isolated from an adult who received the AZD1222 COVID-19 vaccine. As DNA, the CDR3 is TGTGCCAGCAGCCTTACCGGCATTTCCTACGAGCAGTACTTC. This gives the protein CASSLTGISYEQYF.